This entry lists 10 T cell receptor beta chains sequenced from one sample in a study of OX40 agonist ivuxolimab in advanced cancers. Profiled with immunoSEQ multiplex PCR; TCRdb holds only in-frame clones, not every one. This table holds tens of thousands of clones, about 85% found once. The material sequenced was CD4+ or CD8+ T cells sorted from blood, taken in a trial of the OX40 agonist ivuxolimab. The receptors come from an adult with an advanced solid tumor such as melanoma, head and neck, liver or kidney cancer.

This clone was observed a few times. The V gene is TRBV7-9, the J gene TRBJ1-4, with D possibly being TRBD1 (5 bases). From germline, CDR1 is SEHNR and CDR2 FQNEAQ (reference sequence). V gave up 2 bases and J gave up 7 bases, with 8 bases separating them. The CDR3 totals 13 residues. The CDR3 DNA sequence: TGTGCCAGCAGCTTAACCCAGGGTGAAAAACTGTTTTTT. Its translation is CASSLTQGEKLFF.

In this sample, this clone turned up a few times. The J gene is TRBJ2-1, the V gene TRBV19; D ambiguous. This CDR3 is 15 amino acids long. CDR1 is LNHDA, CDR2 SQIVND, per germline (reference sequence). Trimming took 7 bases from V and 6 from J, leaving 19 bases between them. The CDR3 loop is CASKQGAGRFNEQFF. CDR3 sequence (DNA): TGTGCCAGTAAACAAGGAGCCGGTCGGTTCAATGAGCAGTTCTTC.

The table lists this clone with a count of one. The chain recombines TRBV19 with TRBJ1-4; D is undetermined. The CDR3 runs 15 residues. The V end was cut by 1 base, the J end by 8 bases, with 14 bases between. Germline CDR1 and CDR2: LNHDA and SQIVND (reference sequence). CDR3 sequence: CASSIGGSPGEKLFF. The CDR3 nucleotides are TGTGCCAGTAGTATAGGAGGGAGTCCGGGCGAAAAACTGTTTTTT.

V usage is TRBV19 and J usage is TRBJ2-5, with D tentatively TRBD1 or TRBD2 (6 bases each). The J call could be wrong; TRBJ2-7 is a better fit for the DNA end. Germline V gene lookup returns CDR1 LNHDA and CDR2 SQIVND (reference sequence). The CDR3 extends over 13 amino acids. As DNA, the CDR3 is TGTGCCAGCTCCAGCTCGGGGGCCCCCGAGCAGTACTTC. It codes for CASSSSGAPEQYF.

This rearrangement joins TRBV28 to TRBJ1-5; perhaps TRBD1 as D (6 bases). This CDR3 contains 14 residues. Per the germline V gene, CDR1 is MDHEN and CDR2 is SYDVKM. V was pared by 8 bases and J by 5 bases, with 16 bases between. The DNA of the CDR3 is TGTGCCAGCGCCCCCAGTGGGGGGCATCAGCCCCAGCATTTT. Translating it yields CASAPSGGHQPQHF. Full variable domain (outside the CDR3, taken from reference TRBV28 and TRBJ1-5): DVKVTQSSRYLVKRTGEKVFLECVQDMDHENMFWYRQDPGLGLRLIYFSYDVKMKEKGDIPEGYSVSREKKERFSLILESASTNQTSMYLCASAPSGGHQPQHFGDGTRLSIL.

This clone was recorded a few times. J is TRBJ2-7 and V is TRBV5-4; TRBD1 matches at 9 bases. There are 15 residues in the CDR3. With 1 base clipped from V and 5 bases from J, the junction kept 7 bases outside the gene matches. Germline CDR1 SGHNT, CDR2 YYREEE (reference sequence). The CDR3 DNA sequence: TGTGCCAGCAGCTTGCAGGGGACAGGGAGCCACGAGCAGTACTTC. Amino acids: CASSLQGTGSHEQYF.

V gene TRBV4-2 combines with J gene TRBJ2-7; 10 bases match TRBD2. Unmatched junction bases numbered 5, after V lost 4 bases and J lost 2 bases. CDR1 and CDR2 from the germline V gene are LGHNA and YNFKEQ. The CDR3 is 15 amino acids. CDR3 coding DNA: TGTGCCAGCAGCCCCTCTAGCGGGAGAACCTACGAGCAGTACTTC. Translating gives CASSPSSGRTYEQYF.

The chain couples TRBV27 to TRBJ2-7; 11 bases map to TRBD1. The CDR3 is 15 residues long. V shed 2 bases and J 3 bases; nucleotides not matched to a gene: 3. Germline lookup yields CDR1 MNHEY and CDR2 SMNVEV (reference sequence). The CDR3 nucleotides read TGTGCCAGCAGTTTACTCGGGACAGGGGGCTACGAGCAGTACTTC. Its protein product is CASSLLGTGGYEQYF.

The CDR3 DNA is TGTGCCAGTACGGGGCAGGGAACTAACTATGGCTACACCTTC. This sequence encodes CASTGQGTNYGYTF. The rearrangement links TRBV19 to TRBJ1-2; perhaps TRBD1 as D (5 bases). This CDR3 comprises 14 residues. V lost 7 bases to trimming and J lost 0 bases, with 12 bases between them. Germline lookup yields CDR1 LNHDA and CDR2 SQIVND (reference sequence).

The chain employs TRBV9 and TRBJ2-5, with 12 bases lining up with TRBD2. Germline values: CDR1 SGDLS, CDR2 YYNGEE. The CDR3 is 15 amino acids. V lost 0 bases, J lost 9 bases, and 6 bases stayed unmatched. The CDR3 nucleotides are TGTGCCAGCAGCGTAGGGACTAGCGGGAATATGGCCCAGTACTTC. Its protein is CASSVGTSGNMAQYF.